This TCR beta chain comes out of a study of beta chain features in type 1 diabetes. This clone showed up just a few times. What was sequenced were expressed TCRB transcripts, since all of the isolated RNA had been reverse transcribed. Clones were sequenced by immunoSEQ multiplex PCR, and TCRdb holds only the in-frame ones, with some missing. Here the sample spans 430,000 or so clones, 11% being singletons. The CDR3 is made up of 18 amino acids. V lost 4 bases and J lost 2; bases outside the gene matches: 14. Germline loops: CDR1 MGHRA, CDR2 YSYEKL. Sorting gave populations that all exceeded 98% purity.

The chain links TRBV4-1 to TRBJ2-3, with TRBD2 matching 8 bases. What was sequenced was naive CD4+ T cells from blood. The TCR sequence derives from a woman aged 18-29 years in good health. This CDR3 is CASSLLRSSGGHTDTQYF. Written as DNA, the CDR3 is TGCGCCAGCAGCCTCTTACGTTCCTCGGGAGGGCACACAGATACGCAGTATTTT.